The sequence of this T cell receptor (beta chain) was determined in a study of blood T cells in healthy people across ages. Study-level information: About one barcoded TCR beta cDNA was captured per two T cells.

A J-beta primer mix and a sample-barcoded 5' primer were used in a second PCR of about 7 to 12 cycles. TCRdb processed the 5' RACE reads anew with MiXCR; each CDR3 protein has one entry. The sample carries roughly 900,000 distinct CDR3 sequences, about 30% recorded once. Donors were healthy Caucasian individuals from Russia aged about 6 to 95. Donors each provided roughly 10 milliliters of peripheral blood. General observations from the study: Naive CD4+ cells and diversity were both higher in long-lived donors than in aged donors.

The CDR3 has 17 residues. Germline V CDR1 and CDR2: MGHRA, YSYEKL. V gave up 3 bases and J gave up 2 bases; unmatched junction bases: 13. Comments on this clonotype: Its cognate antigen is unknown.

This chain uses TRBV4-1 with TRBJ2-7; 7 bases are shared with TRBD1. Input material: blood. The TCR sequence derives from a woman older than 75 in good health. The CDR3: CASSHPQATGMAYEQYF. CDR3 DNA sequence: TGCGCCAGCAGCCACCCTCAGGCGACAGGGATGGCCTACGAGCAGTACTTC.